The 32 T cell receptor beta chains listed next were all sequenced from one sample in a study of shared clonotypes between healthy human individuals. TCRdb's table, derived via immunoSEQ multiplex PCR, lists solely in-frame clones and lacks some. Of about 600,000 clones in the sample, less than 98% were seen once. The sequencing input was naive CD4+ T cells sorted from blood. Subset: CD45RA+ positively selected. All receptors come from a woman in her 30s in good health.

The chain is built from TRBV2 and TRBJ2-6; maybe TRBD1 (6 bases). The CDR3 is made up of 14 amino acids. Germline CDR1 SNHLY, CDR2 FYNNEI. The V gene lost 5 bases and the J gene lost 4 bases, with 9 bases spanning the gap. In DNA, the CDR3 is TGTGCCAGCAGTCCAGGGGCCGGGGCCAACGTCCTGACTTTC. Protein product: CASSPGAGANVLTF.

This chain links TRBV28 with TRBJ1-3; TRBD1 matches 9 bases. The CDR3 runs to 16 residues. Germline V gives CDR1 MDHEN, CDR2 SYDVKM. V trimming: 6 bases; J trimming: 1 base; junction bases outside the gene matches: 7. The CDR3 DNA sequence: TGTGCCAGCAGACAGGGGGCACTAAGGTCTGGAAACACCATATATTTT. This codes for CASRQGALRSGNTIYF.

The sample holds one count of this clone. The genes are TRBV11-2 and TRBJ2-7; a possible D gene is TRBD1 (6 bases). The germline V gene has CDR1 SGHAT and CDR2 FQNNGV. This CDR3 has 16 amino acids. V lost 7 bases and J 2 bases, leaving 21 bases between the germline ends. CDR3 region: CASTIIPTGRTYEQYF. For the CDR3, the DNA is TGTGCCAGCACCATAATCCCGACAGGAAGGACCTACGAGCAGTACTTC.

The gene calls are TRBV7-9 and TRBJ1-2; D is possibly TRBD1 (6 bases). Looked up from germline, CDR1 is SEHNR and CDR2 is FQNEAQ (reference sequence). Trimming took off 5 bases at V and 11 bases at J, with 15 bases between the two ends. This CDR3 contains 12 residues. The CDR3 spells CASSPKQGGYTF. The CDR3 region has the DNA TGTGCCAGCAGCCCCAAACAGGGAGGATACACCTTC. Variable domain in full (rest from reference TRBV7-9 and TRBJ1-2): DTGVSQNPRHKITKRGQNVTFRCDPISEHNRLYWYRQTLGQGPEFLTYFQNEAQLEKSRLLSDRFSAERPKGSFSTLEIQRTEQGDSAMYLCASSPKQGGYTFGSGTRLTVV.

This rearrangement joins TRBV5-1 to TRBJ1-2; D is ambiguous. V shed 0 bases and J shed 3 bases, with 6 bases lying between them. The V gene's germline CDR1 is SGHRS and CDR2 YFSETQ. CDR3 size: 13 residues. This CDR3 is CASSLDLDYGYTF. As DNA, the CDR3 is TGCGCCAGCAGCTTGGACCTGGACTATGGCTACACCTTC.

This chain links TRBV10-1 with TRBJ2-7; D uncertain. Trimming pared 0 bases from V and 0 bases from J, leaving 6 bases between. CDR1 WNHNN and CDR2 SYGVQD come from the germline V gene (reference sequence). The CDR3 loop spans 14 amino acids. CDR3 sequence reads: CASSESSSSYEQYF. In DNA form, the CDR3 reads TGCGCCAGCAGTGAGTCGTCCTCCTCCTACGAGCAGTACTTC.

The genes are TRBV6-1 and TRBJ2-1; 11 bases match TRBD2. Germline lookup yields CDR1 MNHNS and CDR2 SASEGT. CDR3 length equals 14 residues. With 4 bases clipped from V and 9 bases from J, the junction kept 5 bases outside the gene matches. The CDR3 reads CASSGLAGRGEQFF. The CDR3 coding sequence is TGTGCCAGCAGTGGACTAGCGGGAAGGGGTGAGCAGTTCTTC.

The rearrangement uses TRBV14 and TRBJ1-1, with D uncertain. V lost 0 bases, J lost 10 bases, and 12 bases lay in between. CDR1 and CDR2 from the germline V gene are SGHDN and FVKESK. The CDR3 loop spans 13 amino acids. The CDR3 region has the DNA TGTGCCAGCAGCCAAGATCCGGCAACAACAGCTTTCTTT. Protein sequence: CASSQDPATTAFF.

J is TRBJ1-1 and V is TRBV27, with D unresolved. This CDR3 contains 12 residues. The V gene's germline CDR1 is MNHEY and CDR2 SMNVEV (reference sequence). V was shortened by 8 bases and J by 5 bases, with 12 bases between the two germline ends. The CDR3 bases are TGTGCCAGCTTTCGGCGGGAGACTGAAGCTTTCTTT. Its protein product is CASFRRETEAFF.

In regard to this clone: The sample holds other DNA sequences that translate to the same CDR3. The chain recombines TRBV28 with TRBJ2-7; D not resolved. CDR1 is MDHEN, CDR2 SYDVKM, per germline. Trimming left V 3 bases short and J 4 bases short, with 7 bases between. The CDR3 runs to 12 residues. CDR3 in amino acids: CASSFLTYEQYF. For the CDR3, the DNA is TGTGCCAGCAGTTTTCTTACGTACGAGCAGTACTTC.

The chain joins TRBV7-9 to TRBJ2-2, with 8 positions matching TRBD2. CDR1 and CDR2 (germline): SEHNR, FQNEAQ (reference sequence). This CDR3 region has 17 residues. V gave up 1 base and J gave up 5 bases; unmatched junction bases: 9. This chain's CDR3 is CASSLVLAGTWTGELFF. For the CDR3, the DNA is TGTGCCAGCAGCTTAGTTTTAGCGGGAACGTGGACCGGGGAGCTGTTTTTT.

The chain has TRBV30 and TRBJ2-1; maybe TRBD1 (6 bases). The CDR3 spans 15 residues. Germline V gene sequence: CDR1 GTSNPN, CDR2 SVGIG (reference sequence). V gave up 2 bases and J gave up 0 bases, with 11 bases separating them. The CDR3 reads CAWSLGGASYNEQFF. The CDR3 DNA reads as TGTGCCTGGAGTTTAGGGGGTGCCTCCTACAATGAGCAGTTCTTC.

The V and J genes are TRBV7-2 and TRBJ1-3; D not certain. Deletions cut 6 bases from V and 2 bases from J, with 8 bases between. Germline lookup yields CDR1 SGHTA and CDR2 FQGNSA. The CDR3 totals 13 residues. Here the CDR3 DNA reads TGTGCCAGCAGTAGGACCCCTGGAAACACCATATATTTT. It is translated as CASSRTPGNTIYF.

This clone appeared a few times. The chain recombines TRBV6-4 with TRBJ1-4; no definite D call. This CDR3 comprises 12 residues. Germline V CDR1 and CDR2: MRHNA, SNTAGT. CDR3 DNA: TGTGCGTCCACGCGTATCCTTGAAAAACTGTTTTTT. This sequence encodes CASTRILEKLFF.

The gene calls are TRBV5-1 and TRBJ2-1; 11 bases align to TRBD2. J lost 4 bases, V lost 4 bases, and 7 bases had no gene match. Looked up from germline, CDR1 is SGHRS and CDR2 is YFSETQ. This CDR3 region has 16 residues. CDR3 sequence: CASSLDLAGGYNEQFF. CDR3 nucleotides: TGCGCCAGCAGCCTCGACCTAGCGGGAGGTTACAATGAGCAGTTCTTC.

This sequence joins TRBV13 and TRBJ2-3; no reliable D call. The CDR3 loop spans 15 amino acids. The V and J ends lost 5 bases and 0 bases respectively, with 12 bases between them. CDR1 and CDR2 from the germline V gene are PRHDT and FYEKMQ (reference sequence). The CDR3 sequence: CASSPDGSSTDTQYF. The DNA of the CDR3 is TGTGCCAGCAGCCCGGACGGATCTAGCACAGATACGCAGTATTTT.

This chain links TRBV6-1 with TRBJ2-3, with D hard to call. The germline gives CDR1 MNHNS, CDR2 SASEGT. Trimming cost V 2 bases and J 4 bases, with 7 bases left between them. The CDR3 has 13 amino acids. CDR3 residues: CASSEFGADTQYF. CDR3 nucleotides: TGTGCCAGCAGTGAATTTGGGGCAGATACGCAGTATTTT.

The J gene is TRBJ1-1, the V gene TRBV6-1, with a tentative D call TRBD1 (5 bases). V was trimmed by 6 bases and J by 3 bases, leaving 11 bases between them. The CDR3 runs to 13 residues. Germline V lookup: CDR1 MNHNS, CDR2 SASEGT. The CDR3 reads CASRQESDTEAFF. Here the CDR3 DNA reads TGTGCCAGCAGACAGGAATCGGACACTGAAGCTTTCTTT.

V and J are TRBV5-1 and TRBJ2-4; 11 nucleotides match TRBD1. The germline gives CDR1 SGHRS, CDR2 YFSETQ. Unmatched junction bases numbered 9, after V lost 6 bases and J lost 7 bases. The CDR3 is 15 amino acids. CDR3 residues: CASTAPGTGGNIQYF. The CDR3 DNA follows: TGCGCCAGCACCGCCCCTGGGACAGGGGGGAACATTCAGTACTTC.

This clone was counted between two and nine times. This chain links TRBV27 with TRBJ2-4, with TRBD2 matching 10 bases. The CDR3 consists of 17 residues. Germline-derived CDR1 and CDR2 are MNHEY and SMNVEV (reference sequence). Trimming cost V 5 bases and J 0 bases; bases outside gene matches: 7. CDR3 region: CASSRVAGGLAKNIQYF. DNA for the CDR3: TGTGCCAGCAGTAGGGTAGCGGGAGGACTAGCCAAAAACATTCAGTACTTC.

The V gene is TRBV7-3, the J gene TRBJ2-1; 9 bases align to TRBD2. J was trimmed by 4 bases and V by 5 bases; bases with no gene match: 15. Germline V lookup: CDR1 SGHTA, CDR2 FQGTGA. The CDR3 loop spans 18 amino acids. The CDR3 DNA is TGTGCCAGCAGCATCTCCGCTGGGGGACTAGCCCCATACAATGAGCAGTTCTTC. Its protein is CASSISAGGLAPYNEQFF.

This chain uses TRBV28 with TRBJ1-1, with a tentative D call TRBD1 (5 bases). The V gene's germline CDR1 is MDHEN and CDR2 SYDVKM. Trimming cost V 3 bases and J 5 bases, with 10 bases left between them. This CDR3 comprises 13 residues. The CDR3 DNA follows: TGTGCCAGCAGTTTGGGGGTACAGACTGAAGCTTTCTTT. Translating it yields CASSLGVQTEAFF.

This clone has only one observation. V usage is TRBV6-5 and J usage is TRBJ1-1; D is unclear. Trimming pared 10 bases from V and 0 bases from J, leaving 18 bases between. The length of the CDR3 is 15 residues. Germline lookup yields CDR1 MNHEY and CDR2 SVGAGI. CDR3 nucleotide sequence: TGTGCCACCCAGCCAGGTGGGGTAGTGAACACTGAAGCTTTCTTT. As protein: CATQPGGVVNTEAFF.

This sequence joins TRBV28 and TRBJ1-2, with 7 nucleotides matching TRBD1. With 4 bases clipped from V and 7 bases from J, the junction kept 3 bases outside the gene matches. This CDR3 is 12 amino acids long. Germline-derived CDR1 and CDR2 are MDHEN and SYDVKM. CDR3 nucleotides: TGTGCCAGCAGTTACAGGGGTTTTGGCTACACCTTC. Translating gives CASSYRGFGYTF.

The rearrangement joins TRBV5-1 to TRBJ2-7; no clear D. Per the germline V gene, CDR1 is SGHRS and CDR2 is YFSETQ. This CDR3 spans 13 amino acids. V lost 2 bases and J lost 3, with 9 bases in between. CDR3: CASSFSPLYEQYF. CDR3 sequence (DNA): TGCGCCAGCAGCTTTAGTCCCCTCTACGAGCAGTACTTC. Based on the CDR3 plus reference TRBV5-1 and TRBJ2-7, the full variable domain is KAGVTQTPRYLIKTRGQQVTLSCSPISGHRSVSWYQQTPGQGLQFLFEYFSETQRNKGNFPGRFSGRQFSNSRSEMNVSTLELGDSALYLCASSFSPLYEQYFGPGTRLTVT.

This clone came up once. The rearrangement joins TRBV5-1 to TRBJ2-2; D possibly matches TRBD1 or TRBD2 (5 bases each). Germline lookup yields CDR1 SGHRS and CDR2 YFSETQ. The CDR3 sequence is 15 residues long. V lost 0 bases, J lost 4 bases, and 10 bases lay in between. The CDR3 loop reads CASSLAVGATGELFF. CDR3 DNA sequence: TGCGCCAGCAGCTTGGCCGTCGGGGCCACCGGGGAGCTGTTTTTT.

The chain employs TRBV23-1 and TRBJ2-5, with 7 bases matching TRBD2. The DNA matches TRBJ2-7 better at its end, which makes the J call doubtful. TRBV23-1 is labeled an ORF, and its function is uncertain. CDR3 length equals 12 residues. The CDR3 loop reads CAIRRGGHEQYF. Here the CDR3 DNA reads TGCGCCATTCGCCGCGGGGGACACGAGCAGTACTTC.

The CDR3 region is CASRTVSTGNTIYF. The DNA of the CDR3 is TGTGCCAGTAGAACAGTCTCTACCGGAAACACCATATATTTT. The rearrangement links TRBV19 to TRBJ1-3; D not resolved. The germline CDR1 and CDR2 sequences are LNHDA and SQIVND (reference sequence). This CDR3 contains 14 residues. V lost 6 bases and J 4 bases, leaving 13 bases between the germline ends.

This rearrangement joins TRBV2 to TRBJ2-2, with 7 bases aligning to TRBD1. J lost 4 bases, V lost 5 bases, and 7 bases had no gene match. Germline V lookup: CDR1 SNHLY, CDR2 FYNNEI. The CDR3 totals 15 residues. CDR3 coding DNA: TGTGCCAGCAGTACCCAGGGGGTGTTCACCGGGGAGCTGTTTTTT. This gives the protein CASSTQGVFTGELFF.

In nucleotides, the CDR3 is TGTGCCAGTGGGCGGGGCACGGGCAATCAGCCCCAGCATTTT. It codes for CASGRGTGNQPQHF. The V and J genes are TRBV7-2 and TRBJ1-5; D is perhaps TRBD1 (5 bases). This CDR3 is built from 14 residues. Between the trimmed V and J ends, which lost 9 bases and 2 bases, there was a span of 14 bases. The germline gives CDR1 SGHTA, CDR2 FQGNSA.

V gene TRBV6-5 combines with J gene TRBJ2-1, with 7 bases matching TRBD2. With V trimmed by 3 bases and J by 7 bases, 6 bases remained unmatched. Germline V lookup: CDR1 MNHEY, CDR2 SVGAGI. The CDR3 is 14 residues long. CDR3 protein: CASSYAGVRNEQFF. CDR3 DNA sequence: TGTGCCAGCAGTTATGCGGGAGTGAGGAATGAGCAGTTCTTC.

V is TRBV7-9 and J is TRBJ2-2, with 10 bases fitting TRBD1. V was pared by 3 bases and J by 4 bases, with 14 bases of the junction left unmatched. Germline V CDR1 and CDR2: SEHNR, FQNEAQ (reference sequence). CDR3 length: 19 amino acids. The CDR3 loop is CASSFRGLRDRGGTGELFF. DNA of the CDR3: TGTGCCAGCAGCTTCAGAGGACTTCGGGACAGGGGCGGCACCGGGGAGCTGTTTTTT.